This T cell receptor beta chain comes out of a study of T cell changes during pregnancy in multiple sclerosis. Generated by immunoSEQ multiplex PCR, the TCRdb table keeps only in-frame clones and is missing some. The table records some 75,000 clones, around 96% of them present only once. CDR3 length: 16 amino acids. CDR1 and CDR2 (germline): SGHRS, YFSETQ. The V and J ends lost 4 bases and 1 base, in that order; junction bases with no gene match: 7. The chain carries TRBV5-1 and TRBJ2-3; 9 nucleotides align to TRBD2. The origin of this receptor is a female donor with multiple sclerosis, enrolled in a pregnancy study. The sequencing used peripheral blood, collected in the second trimester of pregnancy. The CDR3: CASSTDIAGGTDTQYF. CDR3 sequence (DNA): TGCGCCAGCAGCACAGATATAGCGGGAGGCACAGATACGCAGTATTTT. The full variable domain, its missing parts supplied by reference TRBV5-1 and TRBJ2-3, is KAGVTQTPRYLIKTRGQQVTLSCSPISGHRSVSWYQQTPGQGLQFLFEYFSETQRNKGNFPGRFSGRQFSNSRSEMNVSTLELGDSALYLCASSTDIAGGTDTQYFGPGTRLTVL.